Presented here are 9 T cell receptor beta chains from one specimen sequenced in a study of T-cell reconstitution after alpha-beta-depleted transplantation in children. Preparation of the TCRbeta library involved a method that used unique molecular identifiers. TCRdb called the PCR reads again in MiXCR, with one record for every CDR3 protein. The sample yields 550,000 to 600,000 distinct CDR3 sequences, 20% to 25% seen once. The sequenced sample was PBMCs, mostly from graft donor cells, obtained 360 days after TCRalphabeta/CD19-depleted stem cell transplant. The origin of the receptors is a boy under two years old who had a stem cell transplant for acute myeloid leukemia, so the T cells may come from the graft donor.

This clonotype has just a few counts. The chain combines TRBV5-1 with TRBJ2-1; 9 positions match TRBD1. The germline V gene encodes CDR1 SGHRS and CDR2 YFSETQ. Trimming removed 0 bases from V and 4 bases from J; junction bases left unmatched: 2. This CDR3 spans 15 amino acids. CDR3 bases: TGCGCCAGCAGCTTGGATGGACAGGGGTACAATGAGCAGTTCTTC. The encoded protein is CASSLDGQGYNEQFF.

J is TRBJ2-1 and V is TRBV6-1; TRBD2 matches 7 bases. This CDR3 comprises 13 residues. V lost 4 bases, J lost 12 bases, and 9 bases stayed unmatched. CDR1 is MNHNS and CDR2 is SASEGT in the germline V gene. The CDR3 DNA sequence: TGTGCCAGCAGTGTCCAGACCTGGGAGGGGCAGTTCTTC. It codes for CASSVQTWEGQFF.

This clonotype was seen many times. The chain is built from TRBV20-1 and TRBJ2-1; TRBD2 is a possible D gene (6 bases). Germline CDR1 is DFQATT and CDR2 is SNEGSKA (reference sequence). The CDR3 sequence is 18 residues long. CDR3 nucleotide sequence: TGCAGCCTGGGAGGTGGTGGAGCCCCAGGGATCTCCTACAATGAGCAGTTCTTC. It yields the protein CSLGGGGAPGISYNEQFF.

The chain recombines TRBV6-5 with TRBJ2-2; unclear D gene. The CDR3 runs to 14 residues. V was pared by 0 bases and J by 8 bases, with 10 bases between. Germline V gives CDR1 MNHEY, CDR2 SVGAGI. In DNA, the CDR3 is TGTGCCAGCAGTTACTCGATCGGATCGGGGGAGCTGTTTTTT. Protein: CASSYSIGSGELFF.

The chain is built from TRBV12-3 or TRBV12-4 and TRBJ2-3; 8 positions agree with TRBD2. The junction had 8 bases not matched to a gene; V was cut back by 5 bases and J by 1 base. This CDR3 spans 16 amino acids. CDR3 DNA: TGTGCCAGCAGTCCCCGGACTAGCCCGGGCACAGATACGCAGTATTTT. It yields the protein CASSPRTSPGTDTQYF.

This clonotype was found a few times. J is TRBJ1-1 and V is TRBV5-1; 11 bases are shared with TRBD1. The ends lost 6 bases at V and 0 bases at J; junction bases unmatched: 4. The CDR3 sequence is 15 residues long. Germline V gene data show CDR1 as SGHRS and CDR2 as YFSETQ. The CDR3 sequence: CASTRTGGMNTEAFF. For the CDR3, the DNA is TGCGCCAGCACCCGGACAGGGGGCATGAACACTGAAGCTTTCTTT.

This clonotype was counted many times. For the CDR3, the DNA is TGTGCCACCAGCCCCGGGGCAGCCTATGGCTACACCTTC. Protein: CATSPGAAYGYTF. This chain joins TRBV15 and TRBJ1-2; D might be TRBD1 (5 bases). V dropped 5 bases and J dropped 4 bases, with 11 bases sitting between them. There are 13 residues in the CDR3. Germline CDR1 is LNHNV and CDR2 is YYDKDF (reference sequence). Drawing the rest from reference TRBV15 and TRBJ1-2, the complete variable domain is DAMVIQNPRYQVTQFGKPVTLSCSQTLNHNVMYWYQQKSSQAPKLLFHYYDKDFNNEADTPDNFQSRRPNTSFCFLDIRSPGLGDTAMYLCATSPGAAYGYTFGSGTRLTVV.

This clonotype came up once. V gene TRBV4-3 combines with J gene TRBJ2-4; D is unresolved. CDR1 and CDR2 from the germline V gene are LGHNA and YSLEER. This CDR3 comprises 16 residues. Trimming removed 3 bases at V and 0 bases at J, with 12 bases between. The CDR3 loop is CASSQGTGRAKNIQYF. The CDR3 region has the DNA TGCGCCAGCAGCCAGGGAACGGGCAGAGCCAAAAACATTCAGTACTTC.

The chain couples TRBV5-1 to TRBJ2-2; D is undetermined. The CDR3 runs 15 residues. The germline V gene encodes CDR1 SGHRS and CDR2 YFSETQ. The V end lost 2 bases, the J end lost 0 bases, and 8 bases lay between the germline ends. The CDR3 spells CASSFSLANTGELFF. CDR3 sequence (DNA): TGCGCCAGCAGCTTCTCCCTTGCGAACACCGGGGAGCTGTTTTTT.